This is a list of T cell receptor beta chains from one sample in a study of control samples from healthy donors and cancer patients. Produced via immunoSEQ multiplex PCR; TCRdb's table is partial and in-frame only. Of around 68,000 clones in the sample, about 83% were seen once. What was sequenced was blood. The receptors shown here come from a man in his 60s in good health. CDR3s include the opening cysteine and the closing phenylalanine or tryptophan. D genes are given only for firm matches. Clone size is given for some rows only: seen once, a few or many times, or a class if the clone is expanded.

abundance: NA; v_gene: TRBV25-1; j_gene: TRBJ1-2; d_gene: TRBD1; CDR3nt: TGTGCCAGCAGTGAAGCAGGGGGCTCCTATGGCTACACCTTC; CDR3aa: CASSEAGGSYGYTF
abundance: NA; v_gene: TRBV5-8; j_gene: TRBJ2-7; d_gene: NA; CDR3nt: TGTGCCAGCAGCGCCTCCTACGAGCAGTACTTC; CDR3aa: CASSASYEQYF
abundance: once; v_gene: TRBV29-1; j_gene: TRBJ1-2; d_gene: NA; CDR3nt: TGCAGCGTGGGTGGGCAGTCTGACTATGGCTACACCTTC; CDR3aa: CSVGGQSDYGYTF
abundance: NA; v_gene: TRBV3-1/TRBV3-2; j_gene: TRBJ2-3; d_gene: NA; CDR3nt: TGTGCCAGCAGCCAGAAGCTACTTTGGGCCGAGGTCACGATGGGTCACACAGATACGCAGTATTTT; CDR3aa: CASSQKLLWAEVTMGHTDTQYF
abundance: NA; v_gene: TRBV7-9; j_gene: TRBJ1-4; d_gene: TRBD1; CDR3nt: TGTGCCAGCAGCGGGACAGGGGGCCGAGATAATGAAAAACTGTTTTTT; CDR3aa: CASSGTGGRDNEKLFF
abundance: NA; v_gene: TRBV9; j_gene: TRBJ1-5; d_gene: NA; CDR3nt: TGTGCCAGCAGCGTAGGGGTCACACCGAGTCAGCCCCAGCATTTT; CDR3aa: CASSVGVTPSQPQHF
abundance: NA; v_gene: TRBV3-1/TRBV3-2; j_gene: TRBJ1-1; d_gene: NA; CDR3nt: TGTGCCAGCAGCAACATAACAGGAGGTACTTTCTTT; CDR3aa: CASSNITGGTFF
abundance: NA; v_gene: TRBV27; j_gene: TRBJ2-7; d_gene: TRBD2; CDR3nt: TGTGCCAGCAGAGACCGACTAGCGGGGTTATACGAGCAGTACTTC; CDR3aa: CASRDRLAGLYEQYF
abundance: NA; v_gene: TRBV5-4; j_gene: TRBJ1-3; d_gene: NA; CDR3nt: TGTGCCAGCAGCTTGGACAGGTCCGGAAACACCATATATTTT; CDR3aa: CASSLDRSGNTIYF
abundance: few; v_gene: TRBV4-2; j_gene: TRBJ2-7; d_gene: NA; CDR3nt: TGTGCCAGCAGCCATTGGGGCGGCGTATCCGAGCAGTACTTC; CDR3aa: CASSHWGGVSEQYF
abundance: once; v_gene: TRBV13; j_gene: TRBJ2-7; d_gene: NA; CDR3nt: TGTGCCAGCAGCTTACGTCCCTACGAGCAGTACTTC; CDR3aa: CASSLRPYEQYF
abundance: NA; v_gene: TRBV5-6; j_gene: TRBJ1-1; d_gene: NA; CDR3nt: TGTGCCAGCAGCTTGGTACGGATGAACACTGAAGCTTTCTTT; CDR3aa: CASSLVRMNTEAFF
abundance: NA; v_gene: TRBV29-1; j_gene: TRBJ2-2; d_gene: TRBD2; CDR3nt: TGCAGCGCTCCACTAGCGGGAGGGTCGAACACCGGGGAGCTGTTTTTT; CDR3aa: CSAPLAGGSNTGELFF
abundance: once; v_gene: TRBV5-1; j_gene: TRBJ2-6; d_gene: NA; CDR3nt: TGCGCCAGCAGCTTGGCCGGGACGGCGGGGGCCAACGTCCTGACTTTC; CDR3aa: CASSLAGTAGANVLTF
abundance: NA; v_gene: TRBV5-1; j_gene: TRBJ2-5; d_gene: TRBD2; CDR3nt: TGCGCCAGCAGCCCATCAGGGTTCGGGACTAGCTATGAGACCCAGTACTTC; CDR3aa: CASSPSGFGTSYETQYF
abundance: NA; v_gene: TRBV9; j_gene: TRBJ1-5; d_gene: TRBD1; CDR3nt: TGTGCCAGCAGCCCATCGACAGGGGGCTATCAGCCCCAGCATTTT; CDR3aa: CASSPSTGGYQPQHF
abundance: NA; v_gene: TRBV7-8; j_gene: TRBJ2-1; d_gene: NA; CDR3nt: TGTGCCAGCAGCTCAAACAATGAGCAGTTCTTC; CDR3aa: CASSSNNEQFF
abundance: NA; v_gene: TRBV27; j_gene: TRBJ2-7; d_gene: NA; CDR3nt: TGTGCCAGCATGGACAGAATTATGAACCACCCCTACGAGCAGTACTTC; CDR3aa: CASMDRIMNHPYEQYF
abundance: NA; v_gene: TRBV18; j_gene: TRBJ1-5; d_gene: NA; CDR3nt: TGTGCCAGCTCCCGAGCGGGGGGCAATCAGCCCCAGCATTTT; CDR3aa: CASSRAGGNQPQHF
abundance: NA; v_gene: TRBV19; j_gene: TRBJ1-5; d_gene: NA; CDR3nt: TGTGCCAGTAGCCGGAGGGATCAGCCCCAGCATTTT; CDR3aa: CASSRRDQPQHF
abundance: NA; v_gene: TRBV30; j_gene: TRBJ2-2; d_gene: TRBD2; CDR3nt: TGTGCCTGGGCCCCCCAGGGAGCGGGGGTGAACACCGGGGAGCTGTTTTTT; CDR3aa: CAWAPQGAGVNTGELFF
abundance: NA; v_gene: TRBV21-1; j_gene: TRBJ2-7; d_gene: NA; CDR3nt: TGTGCCTTTCCCCGGGAGGGCTGGTCCTACGAGCAGTACTTC; CDR3aa: CAFPREGWSYEQYF
abundance: NA; v_gene: TRBV19; j_gene: TRBJ2-5; d_gene: NA; CDR3nt: TGTGCCAGTAGTAGCTCAGGGGGACTACAAGAGACCCAGTACTTC; CDR3aa: CASSSSGGLQETQYF
abundance: NA; v_gene: TRBV29-1; j_gene: TRBJ2-3; d_gene: TRBD1; CDR3nt: TGCAGCGTCGGGACAGTAGCTAGCACAGATACGCAGTATTTT; CDR3aa: CSVGTVASTDTQYF
abundance: NA; v_gene: TRBV11-2; j_gene: TRBJ1-6; d_gene: NA; CDR3nt: TGTGCCAGCCGTCGAGCCGGCTCCTATAATTCACCCCTCCACTTT; CDR3aa: CASRRAGSYNSPLHF
abundance: NA; v_gene: TRBV6-6; j_gene: TRBJ1-2; d_gene: NA; CDR3nt: TGTGCCAGCAATGACGCAGGGGCTGGCTACACCTTC; CDR3aa: CASNDAGAGYTF
abundance: NA; v_gene: TRBV27; j_gene: TRBJ2-7; d_gene: TRBD2; CDR3nt: TGTGCCAGCAGTTTATCGGTCTACGGCGGGAGGGCCCGGTACGAGCAGTACTTC; CDR3aa: CASSLSVYGGRARYEQYF
abundance: NA; v_gene: TRBV27; j_gene: TRBJ2-6; d_gene: NA; CDR3nt: TGTGCCAGCAGTTTAGGGTCGGGTAACTCTGGGGCCAACGTCCTGACTTTC; CDR3aa: CASSLGSGNSGANVLTF
abundance: NA; v_gene: TRBV6-2/TRBV6-3; j_gene: TRBJ2-1; d_gene: NA; CDR3nt: TGTGCCAGCAGTTACTTGAGGCCCCAGAGCTCCTACAATGAGCAGTTCTTC; CDR3aa: CASSYLRPQSSYNEQFF
abundance: NA; v_gene: TRBV28; j_gene: TRBJ2-7; d_gene: TRBD1; CDR3nt: TGTGCCAGCAGTTTTGGGACAGGGGGGTATACCGAGCAGTACTTC; CDR3aa: CASSFGTGGYTEQYF
abundance: NA; v_gene: TRBV7-2; j_gene: TRBJ2-1; d_gene: TRBD2; CDR3nt: TGTGCCAGCAGCACAGCGGGACCTACGGGTGAGCAGTTCTTC; CDR3aa: CASSTAGPTGEQFF
abundance: NA; v_gene: TRBV30; j_gene: TRBJ1-6; d_gene: TRBD1; CDR3nt: TGTGCCTTAAAGGGACAGGGAAATTCACCCCTCCACTTT; CDR3aa: CALKGQGNSPLHF
abundance: NA; v_gene: TRBV3-1/TRBV3-2; j_gene: TRBJ2-1; d_gene: NA; CDR3nt: TGTGCCAGCAGCCAAGGTCACGGGCAGTTTTACAATGAGCAGTTCTTC; CDR3aa: CASSQGHGQFYNEQFF
abundance: NA; v_gene: TRBV6-6; j_gene: TRBJ2-1; d_gene: TRBD2; CDR3nt: TGTGCCAGCAGTCGAACTAGCGCAAATTCCTACAATGAGCAGTTCTTC; CDR3aa: CASSRTSANSYNEQFF
abundance: NA; v_gene: TRBV12-3/TRBV12-4; j_gene: TRBJ1-1; d_gene: NA; CDR3nt: TGTGCCAGCAGTTTAGGGTCGAACACTGAAGCTTTCTTT; CDR3aa: CASSLGSNTEAFF
abundance: NA; v_gene: TRBV7-3; j_gene: TRBJ2-1; d_gene: NA; CDR3nt: TGTGCCAGCAGCCTTAGGCGGGACTTCTACAATGAGCAGTTCTTC; CDR3aa: CASSLRRDFYNEQFF
abundance: NA; v_gene: TRBV7-3; j_gene: TRBJ2-3; d_gene: NA; CDR3nt: TGTGCCAGCAGCTTAGGGTTAGACAGAGCCACAGATACGCAGTATTTT; CDR3aa: CASSLGLDRATDTQYF
abundance: NA; v_gene: TRBV6-1; j_gene: TRBJ1-1; d_gene: NA; CDR3nt: TGTGCCAGCAGTGAAGCGGCGGTCAGGGGCACTGAAGCTTTCTTT; CDR3aa: CASSEAAVRGTEAFF
abundance: NA; v_gene: TRBV3-1/TRBV3-2; j_gene: TRBJ2-4; d_gene: NA; CDR3nt: TGTGCCAGCAGCCGCCGAGGGCAGACTAAAAACATTCAGTACTTC; CDR3aa: CASSRRGQTKNIQYF
abundance: NA; v_gene: TRBV7-3; j_gene: TRBJ2-5; d_gene: NA; CDR3nt: TGTGCCAGCAGCGAAAGAGGGGGGAGGGTCCAAGAGACCCAGTACTTC; CDR3aa: CASSERGGRVQETQYF
abundance: NA; v_gene: TRBV19; j_gene: TRBJ2-1; d_gene: TRBD2; CDR3nt: TGTGCCAGTAGTCTCGGACTAGTTGAAAACAATGAGCAGTTCTTC; CDR3aa: CASSLGLVENNEQFF
abundance: NA; v_gene: TRBV6-5; j_gene: TRBJ1-1; d_gene: NA; CDR3nt: TGTGCCAGCAGTTATTGGGACGGGGGCACTGAAGCTTTCTTT; CDR3aa: CASSYWDGGTEAFF
abundance: NA; v_gene: TRBV11-2; j_gene: TRBJ2-7; d_gene: NA; CDR3nt: TGTGCCAGCAGCCCCGCACTGGAGACTCAGTACTTC; CDR3aa: CASSPALETQYF
abundance: NA; v_gene: TRBV19; j_gene: TRBJ2-7; d_gene: NA; CDR3nt: TGTGCCAGTAGTATAGGAGGCCCCCTGGGCTACGAGCAGTACTTC; CDR3aa: CASSIGGPLGYEQYF
abundance: NA; v_gene: TRBV6-1; j_gene: TRBJ1-1; d_gene: TRBD1; CDR3nt: TGTGCCAGCAGTGAGCCACCTGGACAGGTAGTGAACACTGAAGCTTTCTTT; CDR3aa: CASSEPPGQVVNTEAFF
abundance: NA; v_gene: TRBV24-1; j_gene: TRBJ1-2; d_gene: NA; CDR3nt: TGTGCCACCAGTGATTTGCAAGAGGAGGGAAATCACTATGGCTACACCTTC; CDR3aa: CATSDLQEEGNHYGYTF
abundance: NA; v_gene: TRBV28; j_gene: TRBJ2-3; d_gene: TRBD1; CDR3nt: TGTGCCAGCAGTTTACAGGGGGGCACAGATACGCAGTATTTT; CDR3aa: CASSLQGGTDTQYF
abundance: NA; v_gene: TRBV10-3; j_gene: TRBJ1-2; d_gene: TRBD1; CDR3nt: TGTGCCATCAGTGAGTCGGGACAGGGTGACACCTTC; CDR3aa: CAISESGQGDTF
abundance: NA; v_gene: TRBV4-3; j_gene: TRBJ2-7; d_gene: NA; CDR3nt: TGCGCCAGCAGCCCCCCAGGCGGCAGGGACGAGCAGTACTTC; CDR3aa: CASSPPGGRDEQYF
abundance: NA; v_gene: TRBV30; j_gene: TRBJ2-2; d_gene: NA; CDR3nt: TGTGCCTGGAGGCAGTACACCGGGGAGCTGTTTTTT; CDR3aa: CAWRQYTGELFF
abundance: NA; v_gene: TRBV4-1; j_gene: TRBJ2-5; d_gene: TRBD1; CDR3nt: TGCGCCAGCAGCCGTCAGGGGGCATCGGGAGAGACCCAGTACTTC; CDR3aa: CASSRQGASGETQYF
abundance: NA; v_gene: TRBV28; j_gene: TRBJ2-2; d_gene: TRBD1; CDR3nt: TGTGCCAGCAGGGGGACAGGGGGTTCCGGGGAGCTGTTTTTT; CDR3aa: CASRGTGGSGELFF
abundance: NA; v_gene: TRBV7-2; j_gene: TRBJ2-3; d_gene: NA; CDR3nt: TGTGCCAGCAGCTTAGGCGGGATGGTCACAGATACGCAGTATTTT; CDR3aa: CASSLGGMVTDTQYF
abundance: NA; v_gene: TRBV3-1/TRBV3-2; j_gene: TRBJ2-5; d_gene: NA; CDR3nt: TGTGCCAGCAGCCCATCAGGGACGAACCAAGAGACCCAGTACTTC; CDR3aa: CASSPSGTNQETQYF
abundance: NA; v_gene: TRBV7-2; j_gene: TRBJ2-3; d_gene: TRBD2; CDR3nt: TGTGCCAGCAAGACGGGACTAGCGGGAGGTAGCGCAGATACGCAGTATTTT; CDR3aa: CASKTGLAGGSADTQYF
abundance: NA; v_gene: TRBV6-5; j_gene: TRBJ2-3; d_gene: TRBD2; CDR3nt: TGTGCCAGCAGTTTATACCGAGCGGGAGTTACAGATACGCAGTATTTT; CDR3aa: CASSLYRAGVTDTQYF